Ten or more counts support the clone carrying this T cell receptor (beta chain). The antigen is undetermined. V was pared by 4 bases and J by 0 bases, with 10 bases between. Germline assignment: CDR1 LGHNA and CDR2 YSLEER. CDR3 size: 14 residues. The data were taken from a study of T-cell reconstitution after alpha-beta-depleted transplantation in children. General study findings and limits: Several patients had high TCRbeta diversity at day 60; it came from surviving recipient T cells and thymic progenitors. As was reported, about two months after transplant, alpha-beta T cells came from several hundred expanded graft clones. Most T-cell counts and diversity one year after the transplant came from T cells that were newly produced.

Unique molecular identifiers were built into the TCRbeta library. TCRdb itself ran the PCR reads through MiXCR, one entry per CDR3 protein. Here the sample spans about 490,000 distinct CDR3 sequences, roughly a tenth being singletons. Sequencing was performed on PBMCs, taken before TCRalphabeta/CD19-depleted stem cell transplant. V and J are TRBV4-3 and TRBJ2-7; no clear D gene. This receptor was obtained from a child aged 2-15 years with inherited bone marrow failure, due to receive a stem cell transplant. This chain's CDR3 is CASSLRPSSYEQYF. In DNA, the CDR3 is TGCGCCAGCAGCCTACGCCCCTCCTCCTACGAGCAGTACTTC.